A selection of T cell receptor beta chains follows, all from one sample in a study of CD8+ T cells in alopecia areata. Profiling relied on immunoSEQ multiplex PCR, and the TCRdb table lists in-frame clones only, not all of them. This sample yields about 140,000 clones, of which 86% are seen a single time; around 14% belongs to the top ten. The sequencing here drew on CD8+ T cells sorted from blood, taken at week 4, from a patient treated with tofacitinib. These TCRs come from a human donor with alopecia areata. Each CDR3 is given with its conserved first and last residue. The order of the fields is D gene, V gene, J gene, CDR3 DNA, CDR3 protein. D genes are given only for firm matches.

D: NA
V: TRBV6-4
J: TRBJ2-5
DNA: TGTGCCAGCAGTGCCCCTTCGACAGGACGGGAGACCCAGTACTTC
CDR3: CASSAPSTGRETQYF

D: NA
V: TRBV19
J: TRBJ2-7
DNA: TGTGCCAGTAGAGAAAAGGACACCTCCTACGAGCAGTACTTC
CDR3: CASREKDTSYEQYF

D: TRBD1
V: TRBV30
J: TRBJ1-1
DNA: TGTGCCTGGGGACAGGGAACGGCTGAAGCTTTCTTT
CDR3: CAWGQGTAEAFF

D: NA
V: TRBV19
J: TRBJ2-7
DNA: TGTGCCAGTAGTATAGTATCGGAGTCCTACGAGCAGTACTTC
CDR3: CASSIVSESYEQYF

D: NA
V: TRBV4-2
J: TRBJ2-7
DNA: TGTGCCAGCAGCCAAGGGAGGTGGGGGGGGCTTTACCACGAGCAGTACTTC
CDR3: CASSQGRWGGLYHEQYF

D: NA
V: TRBV7-9
J: TRBJ2-1
DNA: TGTGCCAGTTTCGGATCAACGAGTGAGCAGTTCTTC
CDR3: CASFGSTSEQFF

D: TRBD1
V: TRBV29-1
J: TRBJ2-7
DNA: TGCAGCGTGACAGGGGAATTCTACGAGCAGTACTTC
CDR3: CSVTGEFYEQYF

D: NA
V: TRBV7-6
J: TRBJ2-1
DNA: TGTGCCAGCAGCTTAAGGGAACACTCCTACAATGAGCAGTTCTTC
CDR3: CASSLREHSYNEQFF

D: NA
V: TRBV4-1
J: TRBJ1-5
DNA: TGCGCCAGCAGCCAAGAGAAGGGGGTGGGGGTCGATCAGCCCCAGCATTTT
CDR3: CASSQEKGVGVDQPQHF

D: NA
V: TRBV7-9
J: TRBJ2-5
DNA: TGTGCCAGCAGCCCTCCCGAGGGCCGACAAGAGACCCAGTACTTC
CDR3: CASSPPEGRQETQYF